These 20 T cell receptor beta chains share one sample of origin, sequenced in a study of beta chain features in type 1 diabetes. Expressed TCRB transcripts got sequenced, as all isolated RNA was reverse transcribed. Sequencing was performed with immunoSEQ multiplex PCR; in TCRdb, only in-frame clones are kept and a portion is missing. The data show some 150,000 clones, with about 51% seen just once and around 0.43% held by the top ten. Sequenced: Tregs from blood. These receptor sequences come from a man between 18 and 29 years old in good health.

CDR3 residues: CASSATGTPSYEQYF. The CDR3 bases are TGCGCCAGCAGCGCCACCGGGACACCCTCCTACGAGCAGTACTTC. The rearrangement links TRBV5-1 to TRBJ2-7; D perhaps matches TRBD1 (6 bases). This CDR3 contains 15 residues. Germline V gene lookup returns CDR1 SGHRS and CDR2 YFSETQ. V was pared by 4 bases and J by 0 bases, with 14 bases between.

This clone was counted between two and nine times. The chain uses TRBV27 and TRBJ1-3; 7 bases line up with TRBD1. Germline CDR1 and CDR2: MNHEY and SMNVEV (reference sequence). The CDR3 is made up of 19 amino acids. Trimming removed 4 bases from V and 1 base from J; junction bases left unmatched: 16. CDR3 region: CASSSGQAKRWSSGNTIYF. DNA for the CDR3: TGTGCCAGCAGTTCCGGACAGGCCAAGCGCTGGTCTTCTGGAAACACCATATATTTT.

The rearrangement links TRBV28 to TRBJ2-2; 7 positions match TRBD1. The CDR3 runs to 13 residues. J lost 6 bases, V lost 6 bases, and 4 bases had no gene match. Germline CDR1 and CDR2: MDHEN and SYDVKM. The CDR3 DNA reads TGTGCCAGCAGGATTCAGGGGGCCGGGGAGCTGTTTTTT. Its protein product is CASRIQGAGELFF. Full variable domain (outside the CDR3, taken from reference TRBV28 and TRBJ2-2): DVKVTQSSRYLVKRTGEKVFLECVQDMDHENMFWYRQDPGLGLRLIYFSYDVKMKEKGDIPEGYSVSREKKERFSLILESASTNQTSMYLCASRIQGAGELFFGEGSRLTVL.

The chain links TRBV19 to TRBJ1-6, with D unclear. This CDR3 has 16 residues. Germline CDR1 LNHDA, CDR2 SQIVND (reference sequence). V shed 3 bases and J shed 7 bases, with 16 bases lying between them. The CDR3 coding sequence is TGTGCCAGTAGTATCGGCTTCGGTAGCCGGAATTCACCCCTCCACTTT. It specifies CASSIGFGSRNSPLHF. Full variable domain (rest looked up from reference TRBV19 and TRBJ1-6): DGGITQSPKYLFRKEGQNVTLSCEQNLNHDAMYWYRQDPGQGLRLIYYSQIVNDFQKGDIAEGYSVSREKKESFPLTVTSAQKNPTAFYLCASSIGFGSRNSPLHFGNGTRLTVT.

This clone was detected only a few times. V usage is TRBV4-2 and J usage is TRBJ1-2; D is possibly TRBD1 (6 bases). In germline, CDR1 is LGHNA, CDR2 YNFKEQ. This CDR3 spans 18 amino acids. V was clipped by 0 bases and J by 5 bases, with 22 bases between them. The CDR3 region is CASSQDLGSQGRLYGYTF. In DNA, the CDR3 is TGTGCCAGCAGCCAAGATCTGGGCAGTCAGGGGAGACTTTATGGCTACACCTTC.

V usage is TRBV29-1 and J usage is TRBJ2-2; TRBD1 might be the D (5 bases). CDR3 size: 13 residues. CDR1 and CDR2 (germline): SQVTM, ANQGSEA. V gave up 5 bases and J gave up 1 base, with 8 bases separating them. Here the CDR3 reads CSVSGQNTGELFF. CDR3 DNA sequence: TGCAGCGTTAGTGGACAGAACACCGGGGAGCTGTTTTTT.

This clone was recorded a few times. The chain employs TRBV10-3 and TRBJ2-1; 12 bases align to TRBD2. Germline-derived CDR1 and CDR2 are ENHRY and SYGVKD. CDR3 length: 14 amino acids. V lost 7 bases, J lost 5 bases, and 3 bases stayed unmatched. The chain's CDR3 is CAITTSGRHNEQFF. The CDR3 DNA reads TGTGCCATCACGACTAGCGGGAGACACAATGAGCAGTTCTTC.

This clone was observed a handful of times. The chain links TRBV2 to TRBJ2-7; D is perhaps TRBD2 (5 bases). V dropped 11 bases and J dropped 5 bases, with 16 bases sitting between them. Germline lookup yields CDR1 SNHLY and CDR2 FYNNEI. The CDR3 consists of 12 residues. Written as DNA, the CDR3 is TGTGCCCACGGCCGGGGTCCCCACGAGCAGTACTTC. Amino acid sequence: CAHGRGPHEQYF. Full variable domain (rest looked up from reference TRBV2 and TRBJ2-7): EPEVTQTPSHQVTQMGQEVILRCVPISNHLYFYWYRQILGQKVEFLVSFYNNEISEKSEIFDDQFSVERPDGSNFTLKIRSTKLEDSAMYFCAHGRGPHEQYFGPGTRLTVT.

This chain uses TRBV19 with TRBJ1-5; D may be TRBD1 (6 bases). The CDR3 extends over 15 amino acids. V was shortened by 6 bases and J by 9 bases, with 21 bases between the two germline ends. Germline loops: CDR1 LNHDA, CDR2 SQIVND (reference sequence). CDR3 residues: CASRILTGTKSPQHF. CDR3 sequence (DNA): TGTGCCAGTAGGATTTTAACAGGGACAAAGTCGCCCCAGCATTTT.

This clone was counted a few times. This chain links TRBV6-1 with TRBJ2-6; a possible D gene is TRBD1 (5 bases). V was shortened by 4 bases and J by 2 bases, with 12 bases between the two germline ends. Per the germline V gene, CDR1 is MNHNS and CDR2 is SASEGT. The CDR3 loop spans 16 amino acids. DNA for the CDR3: TGTGCCAGCAGTGCCCATCAGGGCACTGGGGCCAACGTCCTGACTTTC. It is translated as CASSAHQGTGANVLTF.

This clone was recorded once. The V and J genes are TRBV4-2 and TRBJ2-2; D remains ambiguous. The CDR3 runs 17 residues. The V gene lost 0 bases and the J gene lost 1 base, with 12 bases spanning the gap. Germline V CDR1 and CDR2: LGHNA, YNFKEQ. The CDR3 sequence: CASSQERSLRNTGELFF. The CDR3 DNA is TGTGCCAGCAGCCAAGAAAGGAGCCTCCGGAACACCGGGGAGCTGTTTTTT.

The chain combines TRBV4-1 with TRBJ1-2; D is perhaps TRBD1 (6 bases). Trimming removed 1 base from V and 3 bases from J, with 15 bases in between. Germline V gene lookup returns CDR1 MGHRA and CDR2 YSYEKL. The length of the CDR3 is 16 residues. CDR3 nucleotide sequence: TGCGCCAGCAGCCAAGCTACCACAGGGTGGTACTATGGCTACACCTTC. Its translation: CASSQATTGWYYGYTF.

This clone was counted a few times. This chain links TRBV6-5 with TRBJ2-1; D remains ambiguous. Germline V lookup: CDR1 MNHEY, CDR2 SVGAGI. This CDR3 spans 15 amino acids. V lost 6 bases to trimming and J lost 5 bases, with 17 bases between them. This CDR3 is CASRTQWADHNEQFF. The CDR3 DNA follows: TGTGCCAGCAGGACCCAGTGGGCCGACCACAATGAGCAGTTCTTC.

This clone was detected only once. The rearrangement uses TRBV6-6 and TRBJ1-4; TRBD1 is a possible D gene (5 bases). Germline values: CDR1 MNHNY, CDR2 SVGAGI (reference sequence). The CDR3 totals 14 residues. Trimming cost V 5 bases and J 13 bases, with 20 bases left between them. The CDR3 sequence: CASSGWISGRGLFF. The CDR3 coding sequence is TGTGCCAGCAGTGGCTGGATCTCAGGGCGAGGACTGTTTTTT.

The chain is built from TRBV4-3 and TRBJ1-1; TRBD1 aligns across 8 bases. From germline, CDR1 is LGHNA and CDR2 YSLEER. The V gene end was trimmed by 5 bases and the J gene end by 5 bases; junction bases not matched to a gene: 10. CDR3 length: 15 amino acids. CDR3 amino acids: CASSAADRAGTEAFF. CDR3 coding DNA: TGCGCCAGCAGCGCAGCGGACAGGGCTGGGACTGAAGCTTTCTTT.

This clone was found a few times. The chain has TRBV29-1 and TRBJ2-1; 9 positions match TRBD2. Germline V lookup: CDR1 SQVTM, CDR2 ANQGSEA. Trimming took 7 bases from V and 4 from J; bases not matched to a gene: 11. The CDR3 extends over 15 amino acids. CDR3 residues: CSAERLAGSYNEQFF. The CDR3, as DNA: TGCAGCGCCGAACGGCTAGCGGGGTCTTACAATGAGCAGTTCTTC.

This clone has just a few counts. CDR3 DNA sequence: TGTGCCATCAGGGCTTACGACAGAGTAAACACAGATACGCAGTATTTT. This codes for CAIRAYDRVNTDTQYF. This rearrangement joins TRBV10-3 to TRBJ2-3, with D perhaps matching TRBD1 (5 bases). This CDR3 comprises 16 residues. V lost 6 bases to trimming and J lost 2 bases, with 18 bases between them. The V gene's germline CDR1 is ENHRY and CDR2 SYGVKD.

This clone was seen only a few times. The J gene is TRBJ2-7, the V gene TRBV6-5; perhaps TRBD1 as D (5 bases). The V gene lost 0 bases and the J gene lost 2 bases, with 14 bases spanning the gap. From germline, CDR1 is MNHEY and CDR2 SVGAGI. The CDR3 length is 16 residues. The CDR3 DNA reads TGTGCCAGCAGTTACTCGTTCCCCGGACAAGCCTACGAGCAGTACTTC. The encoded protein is CASSYSFPGQAYEQYF.

The CDR3 reads CASSQDRDLKEKLFF. DNA for the CDR3: TGTGCCAGCAGCCAGGACAGGGATTTAAAAGAAAAACTGTTTTTT. The chain is built from TRBV4-2 and TRBJ1-4; 8 bases align to TRBD1. After removal of 3 bases from V and 8 bases from J, the junction contained 8 bases not matched to a gene. Per germline, CDR1 LGHNA and CDR2 YNFKEQ. This CDR3 is built from 15 residues.

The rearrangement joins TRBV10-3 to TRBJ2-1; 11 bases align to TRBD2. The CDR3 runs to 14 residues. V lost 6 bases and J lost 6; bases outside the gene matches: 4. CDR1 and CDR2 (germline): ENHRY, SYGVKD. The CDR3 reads CAIRSTSGSNEQFF. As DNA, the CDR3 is TGTGCCATCAGAAGTACTAGCGGGAGCAATGAGCAGTTCTTC.